The clone carrying this TCR beta chain appeared a few times. The data stem from a study of regulatory T cells in long-lasting Graves disease. Libraries of TCR beta came from iRepertoire HTBI primers plus Arm-PCR of CDR3 regions. A single record per CDR3 protein comes from TCRdb applying MiXCR to the multiplex PCR reads. The sample yields hundreds of thousands of distinct CDR3 sequences, 15% to 20% seen once. Time point reported: newly diagnosed GD, antithyroid drugs for less than 3 months. With RNA extracted from PBMCs as input, the TCR library was made. The same specimen was also included in a second study, on T cells in Graves' hyperthyroidism and ophthalmopathy. That paper notes: Clinical symptoms, serum thyroxine and TRAb, thyroid ultrasound and orbital computed tomography together formed the diagnostic basis. First-round RT-PCR with HTBI primers amplified the TCR CDR3 region.

The specimen comprised peripheral blood mononuclear cells (PBMCs), sampled at new diagnosis, from a patient treated with antithyroid drugs. This sequence was found in a woman aged 30 to 39 with Graves disease.

The CDR3, as DNA: TGCGCCAGCAGCCCCGGCAGGGGGCTGATTCTGGAGACCCAGTACTTC. Its protein is CASSPGRGLILETQYF. The V call is TRBV5-1, the J call TRBJ2-5; 8 positions match TRBD1. The CDR3 runs to 16 residues. J was trimmed by 5 bases and V by 4 bases; bases with no gene match: 13. CDR1 and CDR2 from the germline V gene are SGHRS and YFSETQ.